The T cell receptor beta chain under discussion was sequenced for a study of cytomegalovirus exposure and HLA in healthy donors. 60 Vbeta and 13 Jbeta primers were used in PCR. Assay used: immunoSEQ multiplex PCR; TCRdb lists only in-frame clones, some missing. The sample has about 90,000 clones; around 77% are singletons. The CDR3 is 12 amino acids. Trimming removed 4 bases from V and 5 bases from J, with 8 bases in between. Germline V CDR1 and CDR2: MRHNA, SNTAGT. This TCR came from a woman aged 60-75 years in good health and CMV-seropositive. Sample: PBMCs. The chain recombines TRBV6-4 with TRBJ1-2; D may be TRBD1 (6 bases). CDR3 coding DNA: TGTGCCAGCAGTGCCCAGGGGTATGGCTACACCTTC. Translated: CASSAQGYGYTF.